Given below is one TCR beta chain in context. Its antigen remains unknown. J gave up 5 bases and V 7 bases, and 9 bases lay outside the gene matches. The CDR3 contains 13 residues. Germline loops: CDR1 SQVTM, CDR2 ANQGSEA. The sample originates from a study of regulatory T cells in long-lasting Graves disease. Sequencing libraries for TCR beta were prepared with iRepertoire HTBI primers and Arm-PCR of CDR3 regions. From the multiplex PCR reads, TCRdb called clonotypes with MiXCR, one entry per CDR3 protein. The sample lists about 290,000 distinct CDR3 sequences; roughly a fifth were seen once. The time point denotes: persistent/refractory GD, antithyroid drugs over 5 years with positive TRAb. The TCR library was made from RNA extracted from PBMCs. Study observations and caveats: Persistent disease samples used TRBV28, TRBJ1-2 and TRBJ2-5 preferentially. Exclusively peripheral blood, rather than thyroid tissue, was studied.

The sequence came from a female donor with Graves disease. This specimen consisted of peripheral blood mononuclear cells (PBMCs), obtained when the disease was refractory, from a patient treated with antithyroid drugs. This sequence joins TRBV29-1 and TRBJ2-7, with 9 bases aligning to TRBD1. The CDR3 is CSGRQGDRNEQYF. CDR3 nucleotide sequence: TGCAGCGGCCGACAGGGGGATAGGAACGAGCAGTACTTC.